The 24 T cell receptor beta chains below come from one sample, sequenced in a study of monozygotic twins with inflammatory bowel disease. TCRdb derives one entry per CDR3 protein from the 5' RACE reads, leaving out DNA. The sample is made up of more than 300,000 distinct CDR3 sequences, and the top ten hold 2% to 3% of it. Sequences were obtained from blood. The receptors were gathered from a human donor with ulcerative colitis or Crohn's disease, or a healthy co-twin of an affected twin (not recorded which).

The V call is TRBV18, the J call TRBJ2-2; no DNA is available, so the TRBD2 call from TCRdb remains unchecked. Germline-derived CDR1 and CDR2 are KGHSH and LQKENI. The CDR3 loop spans 15 amino acids. CDR3 sequence reads: CASSPERGNTGELFF. Full variable domain (rest looked up from reference TRBV18 and TRBJ2-2): NAGVMQNPRHLVRRRGQEARLRCSPMKGHSHVYWYRQLPEEGLKFMVYLQKENIIDESGMPKERFSAEFPKEGPSILRIQQVVRGDSAAYFCASSPERGNTGELFFGEGSRLTVL.

The chain combines TRBV30 with TRBJ2-1; TCRdb selects TRBD2, and the lack of DNA leaves this call unchecked. Germline V gene sequence: CDR1 GTSNPN, CDR2 SVGIG (reference sequence). This CDR3 contains 15 residues. CDR3 loop: CAWKPSGGNYNEQFF.

The rearrangement joins TRBV6-5 to TRBJ1-1. Germline loops: CDR1 MNHEY, CDR2 SVGAGI. This CDR3 is built from 15 residues. CDR3 sequence reads: CASSYSSAMNTEAFF.

The chain is built from TRBV7-3 and TRBJ2-5; TCRdb picks TRBD1, but there is no DNA to check that call. The germline CDR1 and CDR2 sequences are SGHTA and FQGTGA. CDR3 length: 14 residues. The CDR3 protein is CASSQTGGYETQYF.

This CDR3 reads CASSGTLTDTQYF. The chain recombines TRBV25-1 with TRBJ2-3. The CDR3 length is 13 residues. Germline CDR1 MGHDK, CDR2 SYGVNS. Together with reference TRBV25-1 and TRBJ2-3, the CDR3 gives the full variable domain: EADIYQTPRYLVIGTGKKITLECSQTMGHDKMYWYQQDPGMELHLIHYSYGVNSTEKGDLSSESTVSRIRTEHFPLTLESARPSHTSQYLCASSGTLTDTQYFGPGTRLTVL.

The chain has TRBV12-3 or TRBV12-4 and TRBJ1-2; lacking DNA, the TRBD1 call made by TCRdb goes unchecked. CDR3 length: 16 amino acids. CDR3 sequence reads: CASSLGQPGHYGGYTF.

CDR3 in amino acids: CASSLVIWKYQETQYF. V is TRBV11-2 and J is TRBJ2-5. Germline V gene sequence: CDR1 SGHAT, CDR2 FQNNGV. The CDR3 totals 16 residues. The full variable domain, completed using reference TRBV11-2 and TRBJ2-5, is EAGVAQSPRYKIIEKRQSVAFWCNPISGHATLYWYQQILGQGPKLLIQFQNNGVVDDSQLPKDRFSAERLKGVDSTLKIQPAKLEDSAVYLCASSLVIWKYQETQYFGPGTRLLVL.

The gene calls are TRBV10-3 and TRBJ2-3; TCRdb proposes TRBD2, but this gene call is untestable without DNA. This CDR3 has 14 residues. Germline-derived CDR1 and CDR2 are ENHRY and SYGVKD. CDR3 loop: CAIGRSGNTDTQYF.

The CDR3 loop reads CASSILGTGDYEQYF. The chain links TRBV19 to TRBJ2-7; TCRdb indicates TRBD1, and absent DNA this call remains unverified. Germline CDR1 LNHDA, CDR2 SQIVND (reference sequence). The CDR3 length is 15 residues.

V usage is TRBV7-9 and J usage is TRBJ2-5; the TCRdb D gene call, TRBD2, has no DNA to confirm it. The CDR3 contains 15 residues. Germline lookup yields CDR1 SEHNR and CDR2 FQNEAQ (reference sequence). Here the CDR3 reads CASSTRGGSGRAQYF.

The genes are TRBV12-3 or TRBV12-4 and TRBJ2-7; the TCRdb call, TRBD1, lacks DNA for checking. CDR3 length equals 15 residues. The chain's CDR3 is CASSLGGWGTHEQYF.

The chain joins TRBV5-1 to TRBJ2-6; as DNA is missing, the TRBD2 call by TCRdb cannot be tested. Germline V gene lookup returns CDR1 SGHRS and CDR2 YFSETQ. This CDR3 comprises 17 residues. The CDR3 sequence is CASSPNYGGSGANVLTF.

This chain links TRBV9 with TRBJ2-3; the D call from TCRdb, TRBD2, cannot be confirmed without DNA. In germline, CDR1 is SGDLS, CDR2 YYNGEE. The CDR3 totals 18 residues. CDR3 in amino acids: CASSPRGTSGGLTDTQYF.

The chain employs TRBV20-1 and TRBJ2-2. Germline CDR1 and CDR2: DFQATT and SNEGSKA (reference sequence). The CDR3 has 14 residues. The CDR3 loop reads CSARVDTNTGELFF.

The chain uses TRBV20-1 and TRBJ2-6; TCRdb selects TRBD1, and the lack of DNA leaves this call unchecked. The CDR3 is 14 residues long. The germline V gene has CDR1 DFQATT and CDR2 SNEGSKA (reference sequence). CDR3 loop: CSAQVFSGANVLTF.

The genes are TRBV28 and TRBJ1-2. Germline V gene sequence: CDR1 MDHEN, CDR2 SYDVKM. This CDR3 spans 13 amino acids. This chain's CDR3 is CASSFGLSYGYTF.

The CDR3 reads CASSPWWTEAFF. The chain combines TRBV7-2 with TRBJ1-1; TCRdb's D gene call, TRBD1, goes unchecked for lack of DNA. The length of the CDR3 is 12 residues. Germline V gene sequence: CDR1 SGHTA, CDR2 FQGNSA.

The chain has TRBV15 and TRBJ1-2. Germline CDR1 LNHNV, CDR2 YYDKDF (reference sequence). The CDR3 extends over 17 amino acids. The CDR3: CATSRVRGGNENYGYTF.

This chain joins TRBV3-1 and TRBJ2-7; as DNA is missing, the TRBD1 call by TCRdb cannot be tested. Germline V gives CDR1 LGHDT, CDR2 YNNKEL (reference sequence). This CDR3 has 15 amino acids. CDR3 sequence: CASSQVGGAVEEQYF.

J is TRBJ2-3 and V is TRBV12-3 or TRBV12-4. CDR3 size: 14 residues. This CDR3 is CASSLVQSADTQYF.

The CDR3: CASSLRGISQYF. The chain carries TRBV12-3 or TRBV12-4 and TRBJ2-7; TCRdb's assignment of TRBD1 cannot be checked, as there is no DNA. This CDR3 region has 12 residues.

This chain joins TRBV21-1 and TRBJ2-3; checking the TCRdb D call of TRBD1 is not possible without DNA. TRBV21-1 has pseudogene status. This CDR3 spans 16 amino acids. The CDR3 sequence: CASSKFGGTPTDTQYF.

V gene TRBV7-9 combines with J gene TRBJ2-7; TCRdb names TRBD1, which stays unverified in the absence of DNA. The CDR3 runs to 15 residues. Germline CDR1 is SEHNR and CDR2 is FQNEAQ (reference sequence). CDR3 amino acids: CASSSRQGSSYEQYF.

The rearrangement links TRBV5-1 to TRBJ2-6; TCRdb indicates TRBD1, and absent DNA this call remains unverified. CDR3 length equals 18 residues. CDR1 and CDR2 from the germline V gene are SGHRS and YFSETQ. CDR3 in amino acids: CASAAQGGAIPGANVLTF.